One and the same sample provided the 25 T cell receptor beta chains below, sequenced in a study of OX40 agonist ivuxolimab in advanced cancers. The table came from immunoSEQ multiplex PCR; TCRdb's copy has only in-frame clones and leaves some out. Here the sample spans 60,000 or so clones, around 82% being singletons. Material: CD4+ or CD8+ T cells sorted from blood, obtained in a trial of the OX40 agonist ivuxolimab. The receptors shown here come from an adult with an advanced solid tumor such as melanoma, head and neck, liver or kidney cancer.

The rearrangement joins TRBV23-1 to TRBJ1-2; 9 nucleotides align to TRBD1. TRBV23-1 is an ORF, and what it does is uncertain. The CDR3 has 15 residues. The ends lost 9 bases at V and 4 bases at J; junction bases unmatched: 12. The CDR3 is CARDRDRDGPYGYTF. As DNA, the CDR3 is TGCGCCAGAGACCGGGACAGGGACGGGCCCTATGGCTACACCTTC.

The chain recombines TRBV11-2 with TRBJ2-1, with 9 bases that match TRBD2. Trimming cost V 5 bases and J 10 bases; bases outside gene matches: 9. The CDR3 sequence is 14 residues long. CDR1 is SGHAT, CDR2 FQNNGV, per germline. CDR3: CASSRGRAAHEQFF. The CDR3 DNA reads TGTGCCAGCAGCCGCGGGAGGGCCGCACACGAGCAGTTCTTC.

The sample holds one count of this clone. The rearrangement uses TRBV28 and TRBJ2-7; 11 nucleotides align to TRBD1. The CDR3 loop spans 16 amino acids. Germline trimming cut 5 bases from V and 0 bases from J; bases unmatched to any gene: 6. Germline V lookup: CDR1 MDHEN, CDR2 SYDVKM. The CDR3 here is CASSPWGQGDSYEQYF. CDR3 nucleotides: TGTGCCAGCAGTCCCTGGGGACAGGGGGACTCCTACGAGCAGTACTTC. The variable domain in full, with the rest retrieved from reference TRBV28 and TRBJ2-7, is DVKVTQSSRYLVKRTGEKVFLECVQDMDHENMFWYRQDPGLGLRLIYFSYDVKMKEKGDIPEGYSVSREKKERFSLILESASTNQTSMYLCASSPWGQGDSYEQYFGPGTRLTVT.

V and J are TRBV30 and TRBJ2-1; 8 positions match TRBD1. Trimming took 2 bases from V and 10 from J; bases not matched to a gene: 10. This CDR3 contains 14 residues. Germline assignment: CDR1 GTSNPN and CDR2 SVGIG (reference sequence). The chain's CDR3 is CAWSPTAGGREQFF. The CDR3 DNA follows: TGTGCCTGGAGTCCGACGGCAGGGGGCAGAGAGCAGTTCTTC.

CDR3 sequence (DNA): TGTGCCAGCAGCTTATTGGCAGGGGAAGCTTTCTTT. This gives the protein CASSLLAGEAFF. The chain is built from TRBV7-9 and TRBJ1-1; possibly TRBD1 for D (5 bases). Germline assignment: CDR1 SEHNR and CDR2 FQNEAQ (reference sequence). The CDR3 totals 12 residues. V was cut by 2 bases and J by 8 bases, with 9 bases left in between.

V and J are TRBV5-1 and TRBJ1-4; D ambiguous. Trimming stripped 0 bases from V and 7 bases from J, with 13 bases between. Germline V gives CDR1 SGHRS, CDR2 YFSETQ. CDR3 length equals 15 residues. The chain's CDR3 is CASSLESARVEKLFF. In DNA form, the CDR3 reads TGCGCCAGCAGCTTGGAGTCAGCCCGGGTTGAAAAACTGTTTTTT.

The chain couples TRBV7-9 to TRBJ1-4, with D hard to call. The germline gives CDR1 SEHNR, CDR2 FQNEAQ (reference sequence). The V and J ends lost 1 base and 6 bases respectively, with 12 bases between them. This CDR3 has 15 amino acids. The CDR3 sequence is CASSLGSRRDEKLFF. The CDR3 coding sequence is TGTGCCAGCAGCTTAGGGTCACGAAGGGATGAAAAACTGTTTTTT.

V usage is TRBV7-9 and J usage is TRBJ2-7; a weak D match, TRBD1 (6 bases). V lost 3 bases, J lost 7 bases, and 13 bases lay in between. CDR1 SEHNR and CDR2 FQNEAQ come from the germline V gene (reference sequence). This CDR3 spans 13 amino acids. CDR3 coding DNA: TGTGCCAGCAGCTTTGACAGGTTGGAGGAGCAGTACTTC. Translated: CASSFDRLEEQYF.

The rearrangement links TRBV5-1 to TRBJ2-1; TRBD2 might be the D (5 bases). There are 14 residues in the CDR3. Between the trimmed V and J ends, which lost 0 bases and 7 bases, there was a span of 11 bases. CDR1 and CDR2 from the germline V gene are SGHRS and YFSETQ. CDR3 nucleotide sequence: TGCGCCAGCAGCTTGGAGCTAGCACGAAATGAGCAGTTCTTC. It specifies CASSLELARNEQFF.

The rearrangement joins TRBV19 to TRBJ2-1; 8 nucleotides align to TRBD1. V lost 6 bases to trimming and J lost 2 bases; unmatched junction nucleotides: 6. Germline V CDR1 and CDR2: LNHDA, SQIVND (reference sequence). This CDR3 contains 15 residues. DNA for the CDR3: TGTGCCAGTAGCAGGGGGCGCAGCCCCTACAATGAGCAGTTCTTC. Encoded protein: CASSRGRSPYNEQFF. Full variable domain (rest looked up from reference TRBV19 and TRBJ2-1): DGGITQSPKYLFRKEGQNVTLSCEQNLNHDAMYWYRQDPGQGLRLIYYSQIVNDFQKGDIAEGYSVSREKKESFPLTVTSAQKNPTAFYLCASSRGRSPYNEQFFGPGTRLTVL.

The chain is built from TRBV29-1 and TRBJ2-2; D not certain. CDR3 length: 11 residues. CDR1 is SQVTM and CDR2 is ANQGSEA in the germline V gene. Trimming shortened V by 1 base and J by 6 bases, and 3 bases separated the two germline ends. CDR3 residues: CSVEVAGELFF. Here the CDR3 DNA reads TGCAGCGTTGAAGTGGCCGGGGAGCTGTTTTTT.

CDR3 in DNA: TGTGCCAGCAGTAACAGGCCCTCCCCCACAGATACGCAGTATTTT. It codes for CASSNRPSPTDTQYF. The V call is TRBV27, the J call TRBJ2-3; D might be TRBD1 (5 bases). The V end was cut by 5 bases, the J end by 2 bases, with 14 bases between. The CDR3 has 15 residues. The germline V gene encodes CDR1 MNHEY and CDR2 SMNVEV (reference sequence).

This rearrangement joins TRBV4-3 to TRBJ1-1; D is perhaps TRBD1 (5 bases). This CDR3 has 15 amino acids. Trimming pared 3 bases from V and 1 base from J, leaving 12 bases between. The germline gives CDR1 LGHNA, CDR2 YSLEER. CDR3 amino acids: CASSQVLRGNTEAFF. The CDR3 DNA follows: TGCGCCAGCAGCCAGGTTTTAAGGGGGAACACTGAAGCTTTCTTT.

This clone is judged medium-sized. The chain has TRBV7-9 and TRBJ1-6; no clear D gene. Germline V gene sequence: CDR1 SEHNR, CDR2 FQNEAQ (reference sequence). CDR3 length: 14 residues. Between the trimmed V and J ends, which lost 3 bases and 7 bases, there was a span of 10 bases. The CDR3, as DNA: TGTGCCAGCAGCTTCGTGCCGGACAATTCACCCCTCCACTTT. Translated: CASSFVPDNSPLHF.

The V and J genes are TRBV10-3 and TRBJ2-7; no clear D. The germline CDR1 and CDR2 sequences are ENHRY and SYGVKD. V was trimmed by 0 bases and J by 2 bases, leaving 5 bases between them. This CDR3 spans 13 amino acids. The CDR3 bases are TGTGCCATCAGTGAGTCGATTACCTACGAGCAGTACTTC. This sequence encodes CAISESITYEQYF.

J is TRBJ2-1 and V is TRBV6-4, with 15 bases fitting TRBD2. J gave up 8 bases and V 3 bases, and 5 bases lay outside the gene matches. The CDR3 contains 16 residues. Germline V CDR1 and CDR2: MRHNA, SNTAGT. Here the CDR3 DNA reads TGTGCCAGCAGTGAAAGGGGACTAGCGGGAGGCCATGAGCAGTTCTTC. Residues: CASSERGLAGGHEQFF.

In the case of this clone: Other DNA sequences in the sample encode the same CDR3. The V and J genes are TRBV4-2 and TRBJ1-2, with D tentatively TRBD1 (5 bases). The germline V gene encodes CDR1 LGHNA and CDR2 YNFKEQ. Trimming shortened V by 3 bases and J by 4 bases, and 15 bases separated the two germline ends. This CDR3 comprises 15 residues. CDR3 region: CASSHVVGEGYGYTF. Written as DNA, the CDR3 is TGTGCCAGCAGCCACGTCGTAGGGGAAGGCTATGGCTACACCTTC.

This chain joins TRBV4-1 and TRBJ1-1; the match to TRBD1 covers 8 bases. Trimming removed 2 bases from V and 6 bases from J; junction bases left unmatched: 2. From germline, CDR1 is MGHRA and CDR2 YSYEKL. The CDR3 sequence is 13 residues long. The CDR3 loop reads CASSQRQGSEAFF. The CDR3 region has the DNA TGCGCCAGCAGCCAACGACAGGGGTCTGAAGCTTTCTTT.

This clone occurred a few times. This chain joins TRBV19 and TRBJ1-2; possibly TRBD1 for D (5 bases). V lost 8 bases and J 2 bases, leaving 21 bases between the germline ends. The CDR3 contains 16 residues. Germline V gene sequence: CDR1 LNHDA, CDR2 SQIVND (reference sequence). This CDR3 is CASAIRRGAGNYGYTF. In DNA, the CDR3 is TGTGCCAGTGCGATAAGGAGGGGCGCAGGAAACTATGGCTACACCTTC.

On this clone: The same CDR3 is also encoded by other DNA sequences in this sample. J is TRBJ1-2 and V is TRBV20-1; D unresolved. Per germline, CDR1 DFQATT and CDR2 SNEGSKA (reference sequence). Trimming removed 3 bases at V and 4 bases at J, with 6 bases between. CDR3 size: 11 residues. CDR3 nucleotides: TGCAGTGCTAGCTCTGGCTATGGCTACACCTTC. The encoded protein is CSASSGYGYTF.

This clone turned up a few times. This CDR3 is CASSPQETGLSYGYTF. The CDR3 nucleotides are TGCGCCAGCAGCCCCCAAGAGACAGGGCTGTCTTATGGCTACACCTTC. This chain joins TRBV5-1 and TRBJ1-2; 7 bases match TRBD1. CDR3 length: 16 amino acids. J gave up 5 bases and V 4 bases, and 14 bases lay outside the gene matches. The germline V gene encodes CDR1 SGHRS and CDR2 YFSETQ.

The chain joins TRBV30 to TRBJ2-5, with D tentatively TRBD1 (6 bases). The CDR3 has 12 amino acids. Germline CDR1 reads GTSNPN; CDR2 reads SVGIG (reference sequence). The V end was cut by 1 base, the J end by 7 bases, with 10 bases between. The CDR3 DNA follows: TGTGCCTGGAGTGACTCCAGGGGGACCCAGTACTTC. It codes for CAWSDSRGTQYF.

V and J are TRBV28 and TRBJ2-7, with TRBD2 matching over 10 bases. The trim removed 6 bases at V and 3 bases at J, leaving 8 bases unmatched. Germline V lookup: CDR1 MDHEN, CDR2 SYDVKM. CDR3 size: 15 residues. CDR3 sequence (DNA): TGTGCCAGCAGGACGGTAGCGGGAGGCAGCTACGAGCAGTACTTC. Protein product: CASRTVAGGSYEQYF. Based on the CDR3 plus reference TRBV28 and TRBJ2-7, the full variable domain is DVKVTQSSRYLVKRTGEKVFLECVQDMDHENMFWYRQDPGLGLRLIYFSYDVKMKEKGDIPEGYSVSREKKERFSLILESASTNQTSMYLCASRTVAGGSYEQYFGPGTRLTVT.

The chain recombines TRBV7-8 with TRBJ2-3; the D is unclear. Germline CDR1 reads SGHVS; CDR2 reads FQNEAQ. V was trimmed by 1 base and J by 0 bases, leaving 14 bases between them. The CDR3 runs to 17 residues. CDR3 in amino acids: CASSLGVAAESTDTQYF. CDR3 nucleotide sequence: TGTGCCAGCAGCTTAGGGGTGGCGGCAGAAAGCACAGATACGCAGTATTTT.

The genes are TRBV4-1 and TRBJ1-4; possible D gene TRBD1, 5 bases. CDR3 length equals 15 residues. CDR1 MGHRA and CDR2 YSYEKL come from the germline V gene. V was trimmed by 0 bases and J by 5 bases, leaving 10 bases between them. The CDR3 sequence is CASSQDGAGNEKLFF. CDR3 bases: TGCGCCAGCAGCCAAGACGGGGCAGGGAATGAAAAACTGTTTTTT.